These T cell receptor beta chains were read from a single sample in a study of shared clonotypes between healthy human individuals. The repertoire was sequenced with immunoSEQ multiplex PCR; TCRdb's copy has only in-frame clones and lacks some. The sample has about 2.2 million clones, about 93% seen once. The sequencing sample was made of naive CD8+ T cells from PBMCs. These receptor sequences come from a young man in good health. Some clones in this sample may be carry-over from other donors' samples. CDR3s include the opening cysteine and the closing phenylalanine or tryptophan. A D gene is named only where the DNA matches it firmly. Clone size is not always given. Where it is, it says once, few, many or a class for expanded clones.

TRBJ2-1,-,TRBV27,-,CASSLGVGVRSYNEQFF,TGTGCCAGCAGTTTAGGGGTAGGCGTTAGGTCCTACAATGAGCAGTTCTTC
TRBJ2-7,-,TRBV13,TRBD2,CASSPRASGSLGEQYF,TGTGCCAGCAGCCCACGGGCTAGCGGGAGTTTAGGTGAGCAGTACTTC
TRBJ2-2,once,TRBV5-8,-,CASSFGSLGLFF,TGTGCCAGCAGCTTCGGATCACTAGGGCTGTTTTTT
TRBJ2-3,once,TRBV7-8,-,CASSTRGTDTQYF,TGTGCCAGCAGCACCCGGGGCACAGATACGCAGTATTTT
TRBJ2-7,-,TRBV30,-,CAWSYGGDEQYF,TGTGCCTGGAGTTACGGGGGAGACGAGCAGTACTTC
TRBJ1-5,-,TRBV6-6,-,CASSYTLNQPQHF,TGTGCCAGCAGTTACACCCTCAATCAGCCCCAGCATTTT
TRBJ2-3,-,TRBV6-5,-,CASSSRDPYTDTQYF,TGTGCCAGCAGTAGCCGGGACCCTTACACAGATACGCAGTATTTT
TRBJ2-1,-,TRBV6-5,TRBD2,CASSSPTTGRNEQFF,TGTGCCAGCAGTTCTCCAACCACCGGGAGGAATGAGCAGTTCTTC
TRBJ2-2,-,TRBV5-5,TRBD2,CASSLGTSHTGELFF,TGTGCCAGCAGCCTCGGGACTAGCCACACCGGGGAGCTGTTTTTT
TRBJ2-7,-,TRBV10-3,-,CATREESYEQYF,TGTGCCACGCGGGAAGAATCCTACGAGCAGTACTTC
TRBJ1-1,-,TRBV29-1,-,CSGWGGLNTEAFF,TGCAGCGGGTGGGGCGGTTTGAACACTGAAGCTTTCTTT
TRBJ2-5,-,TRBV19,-,CASRGRGGGLMETQYF,TGTGCCAGTAGGGGCCGGGGAGGGGGACTTATGGAGACCCAGTACTTC
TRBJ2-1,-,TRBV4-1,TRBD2,CASSPLTSGAAWNEQFF,TGCGCCAGCAGCCCCCTTACTAGCGGAGCTGCTTGGAATGAGCAGTTCTTC
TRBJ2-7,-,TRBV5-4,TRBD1,CASSHDRAPYEQYF,TGTGCCAGCAGCCATGACAGGGCCCCCTACGAGCAGTACTTC
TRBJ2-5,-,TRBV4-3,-,CASSLGQFQETQYF,TGCGCCAGCAGCTTAGGACAGTTCCAAGAGACCCAGTACTTC
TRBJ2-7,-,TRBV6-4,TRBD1,CASSDSSLPGQPFYEQYF,TGTGCCAGCAGTGACTCGTCGCTACCGGGACAGCCCTTCTACGAGCAGTACTTC
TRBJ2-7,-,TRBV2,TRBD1,CASSDPGQSPYEQYF,TGTGCCAGCAGTGATCCGGGACAGAGCCCCTACGAGCAGTACTTC
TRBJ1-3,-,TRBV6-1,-,CASSEAQRAPGNTIYF,TGTGCCAGCAGTGAAGCGCAAAGGGCCCCTGGAAACACCATATATTTT
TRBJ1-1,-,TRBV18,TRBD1,CASSRDRGQNTEAFF,TGTGCCAGCTCACGCGACAGGGGCCAGAACACTGAAGCTTTCTTT
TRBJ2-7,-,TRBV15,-,CATSRDLRDPYEQYF,TGTGCCACCAGCAGAGATTTGAGGGACCCTTACGAGCAGTACTTC
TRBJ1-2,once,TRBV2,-,CASSEIFGDYGYTF,TGTGCCAGCAGTGAAATATTTGGGGACTATGGCTACACCTTC
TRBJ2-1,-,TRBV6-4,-,CASSDSGPNEQFF,TGTGCCAGCAGTGACTCCGGCCCTAATGAGCAGTTCTTC
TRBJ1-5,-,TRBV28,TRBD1,CASSRVGGSGQPQHF,TGTGCCAGCAGCCGGGTAGGGGGCTCTGGTCAGCCCCAGCATTTT
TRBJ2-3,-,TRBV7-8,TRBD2,CASSQTTSGTDTQYF,TGTGCCAGCAGCCAAACGACTAGCGGCACAGATACGCAGTATTTT
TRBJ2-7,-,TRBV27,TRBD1,CASSLRQGVMGYEQYF,TGTGCCAGCAGTTTGAGACAGGGGGTGATGGGCTACGAGCAGTACTTC
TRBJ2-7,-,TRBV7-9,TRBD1,CASSPTGGEQYF,TGTGCCAGCAGCCCAACAGGGGGCGAGCAGTACTTC
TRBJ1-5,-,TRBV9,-,CASSVGTSGGQPQHF,TGTGCCAGCAGCGTCGGGACATCTGGGGGTCAGCCCCAGCATTTT
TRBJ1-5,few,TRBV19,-,CASSIRDSNQPQHF,TGTGCCAGTAGTATACGAGATAGCAATCAGCCCCAGCATTTT
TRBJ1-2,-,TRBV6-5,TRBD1,CASSYRTGGWYGYTF,TGTGCCAGCAGTTACCGGACAGGGGGTTGGTATGGCTACACCTTC
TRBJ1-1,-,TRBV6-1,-,CASIGVGGPNTEAFF,TGTGCCAGCATCGGGGTCGGGGGGCCCAACACTGAAGCTTTCTTT
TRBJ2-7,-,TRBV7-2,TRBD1,CASSLTGTGGYEQYF,TGTGCCAGCAGCTTAACCGGGACAGGGGGCTACGAGCAGTACTTC
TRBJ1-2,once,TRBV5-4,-,CASSFVGSELPNYGYTF,TGTGCCAGCAGCTTTGTTGGGTCGGAATTGCCAAACTATGGCTACACCTTC
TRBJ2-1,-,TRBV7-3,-,CASSFGARHEQFF,TGTGCCAGCAGCTTCGGGGCCCGTCATGAGCAGTTCTTC
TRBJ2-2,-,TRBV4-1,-,CASSGVGTGELFF,TGCGCCAGCAGCGGGGTTGGCACCGGGGAGCTGTTTTTT
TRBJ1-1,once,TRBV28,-,CASSLGVFDTEAFF,TGTGCCAGCAGTTTAGGGGTTTTCGACACTGAAGCTTTCTTT
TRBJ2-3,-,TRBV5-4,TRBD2,CASRRGLAGFNATDTQYF,TGTGCCAGCAGACGCGGACTAGCGGGATTTAATGCCACAGATACGCAGTATTTT
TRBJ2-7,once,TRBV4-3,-,CASSQDSASKPPYEQYF,TGCGCCAGCAGCCAAGACAGCGCCAGCAAACCCCCTTACGAGCAGTACTTC
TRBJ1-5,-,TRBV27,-,CASSPVRAHAPQHF,TGTGCCAGCAGTCCCGTCAGGGCCCACGCGCCCCAGCATTTT
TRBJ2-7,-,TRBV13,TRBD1,CASSWTGGLTYEQYF,TGTGCCAGCAGCTGGACAGGGGGCCTAACCTACGAGCAGTACTTC
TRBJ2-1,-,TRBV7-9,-,CASSPRGLPYNEQFF,TGTGCCAGCAGCCCCCGAGGGCTGCCCTACAATGAGCAGTTCTTC
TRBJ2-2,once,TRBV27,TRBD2,CASSSRLAGVVTGELFF,TGTGCCAGCAGTTCCCGACTAGCGGGAGTAGTCACCGGGGAGCTGTTTTTT
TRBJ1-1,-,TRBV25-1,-,CASSDPFTEAFF,TGTGCCAGCAGTGACCCATTCACTGAAGCTTTCTTT
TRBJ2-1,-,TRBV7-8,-,CASSRGGGLGNEQFF,TGTGCCAGCAGCCGCGGCGGGGGCTTGGGGAATGAGCAGTTCTTC
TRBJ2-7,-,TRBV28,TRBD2,CASNELAGGPNDEQYF,TGTGCCAGCAATGAACTAGCGGGAGGGCCTAACGACGAGCAGTACTTC
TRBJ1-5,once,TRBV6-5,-,CASSYSSGGRGQPQHF,TGTGCCAGCAGTTACTCGAGCGGGGGGCGCGGTCAGCCCCAGCATTTT
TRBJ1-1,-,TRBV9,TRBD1,CASSAYRTGTEAFF,TGTGCCAGCAGCGCGTATCGGACAGGGACTGAAGCTTTCTTT
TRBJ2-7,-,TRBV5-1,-,CASSYRDTSSYEQYF,TGCGCCAGCAGCTACCGGGACACGAGCTCCTACGAGCAGTACTTC
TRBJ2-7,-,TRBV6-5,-,CASGSSGYSYEQYF,TGTGCCAGCGGGTCGTCAGGTTACTCCTACGAGCAGTACTTC
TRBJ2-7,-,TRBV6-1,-,CATKGGLASSYEQYF,TGTGCCACCAAAGGGGGGCTAGCGAGCTCCTACGAGCAGTACTTC
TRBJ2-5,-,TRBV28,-,CASSLPNGGTQYF,TGTGCCAGCAGTTTACCTAATGGAGGGACCCAGTACTTC
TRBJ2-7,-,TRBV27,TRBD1,CASSFRDSPTYEQYF,TGTGCCAGCAGTTTCCGGGACAGTCCAACCTACGAGCAGTACTTC
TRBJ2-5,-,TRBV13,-,CASSSDGPQETQYF,TGTGCCAGCAGCTCAGATGGACCCCAAGAGACCCAGTACTTC
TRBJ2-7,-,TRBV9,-,CASSEKDASYEQYF,TGTGCCAGCAGCGAAAAGGACGCTTCCTACGAGCAGTACTTC
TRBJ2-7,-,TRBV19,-,CASSIGRGGSYEQYF,TGTGCCAGTAGTATAGGTAGGGGCGGATCCTACGAGCAGTACTTC
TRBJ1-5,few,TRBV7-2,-,CASSSTGSAQPQHF,TGTGCCAGCAGCTCGACGGGCAGCGCTCAGCCCCAGCATTTT
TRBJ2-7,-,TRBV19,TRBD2,CASSMGTSGIYEQYF,TGTGCCAGTAGTATGGGGACTAGCGGGATCTACGAGCAGTACTTC
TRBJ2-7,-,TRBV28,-,CASSLVESVDEQYF,TGTGCCAGCAGTTTGGTAGAGTCAGTCGACGAGCAGTACTTC